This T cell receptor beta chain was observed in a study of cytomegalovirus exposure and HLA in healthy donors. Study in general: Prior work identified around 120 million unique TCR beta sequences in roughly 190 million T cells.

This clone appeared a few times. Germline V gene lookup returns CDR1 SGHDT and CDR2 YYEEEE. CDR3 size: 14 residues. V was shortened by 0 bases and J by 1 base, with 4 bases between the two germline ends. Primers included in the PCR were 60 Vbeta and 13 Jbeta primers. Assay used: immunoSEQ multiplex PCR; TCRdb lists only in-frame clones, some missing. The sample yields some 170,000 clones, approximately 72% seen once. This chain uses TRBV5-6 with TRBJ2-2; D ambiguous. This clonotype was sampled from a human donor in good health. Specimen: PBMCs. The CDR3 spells CASSLVQNTGELFF. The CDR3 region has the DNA TGTGCCAGCAGCTTGGTCCAGAACACCGGGGAGCTGTTTTTT. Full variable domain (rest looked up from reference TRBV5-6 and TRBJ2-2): DAGVTQSPTHLIKTRGQQVTLRCSPKSGHDTVSWYQQALGQGPQFIFQYYEEEERQRGNFPDRFSGHQFPNYSSELNVNALLLGDSALYLCASSLVQNTGELFFGEGSRLTVL.